A single sample is the source of the 31 T cell receptor beta chains below, sequenced in a study of T cell responses to AZD1222 COVID-19 vaccine. Using immunoSEQ multiplex PCR, the repertoire was profiled, and TCRdb retains in-frame clones only, with some absent. The profile covers 150,000 or so clones, with under 95% appearing a single time and approximately 19% taken by the ten largest. The sequences come from peripheral blood, collected on day 0 of AZD1222 vaccination. The receptors were sampled from an adult in good health.

This clone has a handful of counts. The chain carries TRBV10-3 and TRBJ2-2; possibly TRBD2 for D (6 bases). Germline CDR1 ENHRY, CDR2 SYGVKD. V was cut by 7 bases and J by 6 bases, with 12 bases left in between. The CDR3 totals 13 residues. The CDR3 loop reads CAITEGSAGELFF. In DNA, the CDR3 is TGTGCCATCACGGAGGGTAGTGCCGGGGAGCTGTTTTTT.

The chain uses TRBV18 and TRBJ1-4; D call uncertain. The germline V and J ends were trimmed by 6 bases and 8 bases, with 10 bases remaining between them. This CDR3 has 12 amino acids. CDR1 and CDR2 from the germline V gene are KGHSH and LQKENI. The CDR3, as DNA: TGTGCCAGCTCCCCGGCAGTAGAAAAACTGTTTTTT. Amino acids: CASSPAVEKLFF.

The chain joins TRBV24-1 to TRBJ1-5; 12 nucleotides line up with TRBD1. With 4 bases clipped from V and 6 bases from J, the junction kept 6 bases outside the gene matches. Looked up from germline, CDR1 is KGHDR and CDR2 is SFDVKD. The length of the CDR3 is 16 residues. The CDR3, as DNA: TGTGCCACCAGTGACACCGGGACAGGGGGCTTTCAGCCCCAGCATTTT. Translated: CATSDTGTGGFQPQHF.

The rearrangement joins TRBV5-6 to TRBJ1-2; no definite D call. Germline V gives CDR1 SGHDT, CDR2 YYEEEE. This CDR3 region has 12 residues. V lost 0 bases and J 8 bases, leaving 8 bases between the germline ends. The CDR3 protein is CASSLVVGGYTF. CDR3 nucleotides: TGTGCCAGCAGCTTGGTAGTCGGAGGCTACACCTTC.

The chain joins TRBV3-1 (or the pseudogene TRBV3-2) to TRBJ1-1, with D unclear. Trimming cost V 4 bases and J 9 bases, with 15 bases left between them. Germline V CDR1 and CDR2: LGHDT, YNNKEL (reference sequence). The CDR3 has 13 residues. This CDR3 is CASSPGRVGKAFF. The DNA of the CDR3 is TGTGCCAGCAGCCCCGGGAGGGTAGGAAAAGCTTTCTTT.

The V and J genes are TRBV29-1 and TRBJ1-1; 8 nucleotides match TRBD1. The CDR3 extends over 14 amino acids. The V gene end was trimmed by 6 bases and the J gene end by 1 base; junction bases not matched to a gene: 7. Germline V gene sequence: CDR1 SQVTM, CDR2 ANQGSEA. The CDR3 region has the DNA TGCAGCGTGGGAGCCGGGACAGGGAACACTGAAGCTTTCTTT. It encodes CSVGAGTGNTEAFF.

The V gene is TRBV19, the J gene TRBJ2-7; 14 positions agree with TRBD2. The V and J ends lost 5 bases and 6 bases, in that order; junction bases with no gene match: 12. This CDR3 spans 17 amino acids. Looked up from germline, CDR1 is LNHDA and CDR2 is SQIVND (reference sequence). The CDR3: CASSRNGLAGGLGEQYF. In DNA, the CDR3 is TGTGCCAGTAGTCGGAACGGACTAGCGGGAGGATTGGGCGAGCAGTACTTC.

DNA of the CDR3: TGTGCCAGCAGCGCACGGGACAGGGGGGCAGGAAACACCATATATTTT. Translated: CASSARDRGAGNTIYF. The rearrangement links TRBV9 to TRBJ1-3; 11 bases agree with TRBD1. J was trimmed by 4 bases and V by 3 bases; bases with no gene match: 6. Germline V gene data show CDR1 as SGDLS and CDR2 as YYNGEE. The CDR3 has 16 amino acids. Using reference TRBV9 and TRBJ1-3 for the parts outside the CDR3, the full variable domain is DSGVTQTPKHLITATGQRVTLRCSPRSGDLSVYWYQQSLDQGLQFLIQYYNGEERAKGNILERFSAQQFPDLHSELNLSSLELGDSALYFCASSARDRGAGNTIYFGEGSWLTVV.

The chain carries TRBV5-5 and TRBJ1-3; no clear D gene. CDR3 length: 16 residues. V shed 0 bases and J shed 0 bases, with 10 bases lying between them. In germline, CDR1 is SGHKS, CDR2 YYEKEE (reference sequence). The CDR3 region has the DNA TGTGCCAGCAGCTTGGCGGACCAGAACTCTGGAAACACCATATATTTT. Its translation: CASSLADQNSGNTIYF. Full variable domain (outside the CDR3, taken from reference TRBV5-5 and TRBJ1-3): DAGVTQSPTHLIKTRGQQVTLRCSPISGHKSVSWYQQVLGQGPQFIFQYYEKEERGRGNFPDRFSARQFPNYSSELNVNALLLGDSALYLCASSLADQNSGNTIYFGEGSWLTVV.

V usage is TRBV30 and J usage is TRBJ1-1; D is ambiguous. The germline V gene encodes CDR1 GTSNPN and CDR2 SVGIG (reference sequence). This CDR3 is 13 amino acids long. V lost 0 bases, J lost 6 bases, and 11 bases lay in between. CDR3 amino acids: CAWSVGGPAEAFF. The DNA for the CDR3 is TGTGCCTGGAGTGTTGGTGGGCCTGCTGAAGCTTTCTTT.

The rearrangement joins TRBV15 to TRBJ1-4; a weak D match, TRBD1 (5 bases). There are 16 residues in the CDR3. CDR1 and CDR2 from the germline V gene are LNHNV and YYDKDF (reference sequence). Trimming stripped 0 bases from V and 2 bases from J, with 10 bases between. The CDR3 loop reads CATSRDGAGTNEKLFF. CDR3 nucleotides: TGTGCCACCAGCAGAGATGGAGCAGGGACTAATGAAAAACTGTTTTTT.

The J gene is TRBJ1-4, the V gene TRBV25-1, with D possibly being TRBD1 (5 bases). The CDR3 runs 17 residues. The V and J ends lost 0 bases and 10 bases respectively, with 21 bases between them. Germline-derived CDR1 and CDR2 are MGHDK and SYGVNS. The CDR3 is CASSEYRGNLGRAKLFF. The CDR3, as DNA: TGTGCCAGCAGTGAATATCGGGGGAATTTGGGTCGGGCAAAACTGTTTTTT.

The chain joins TRBV12-3 or TRBV12-4 to TRBJ1-6; 7 bases fit TRBD1. The CDR3 spans 13 residues. Trimming removed 5 bases from V and 9 bases from J; junction bases left unmatched: 4. CDR3 coding DNA: TGTGCCAGCAGTCAACACAGGGGTTCACCCCTCCACTTT. It codes for CASSQHRGSPLHF.

The rearrangement joins TRBV7-9 to TRBJ1-1; D is unresolved. In germline, CDR1 is SEHNR, CDR2 FQNEAQ (reference sequence). V lost 4 bases, J lost 1 base, and 7 bases lay in between. This CDR3 region has 13 residues. The CDR3 region has the DNA TGTGCCAGCAGCTCCCCGGGGAACACTGAAGCTTTCTTT. It codes for CASSSPGNTEAFF.

J is TRBJ1-2 and V is TRBV30; tentatively, D is TRBD1 (6 bases). Deletions cut 4 bases from V and 7 bases from J, with 16 bases between. There are 13 residues in the CDR3. Germline CDR1 and CDR2: GTSNPN and SVGIG (reference sequence). The CDR3: CAWTPGHLGGYTF. CDR3 coding DNA: TGTGCCTGGACCCCGGGACACTTAGGTGGCTACACCTTC. Filled out from reference TRBV30 and TRBJ1-2, the complete variable domain reads SQTIHQWPATLVQPVGSPLSLECTVEGTSNPNLYWYRQAAGRGLQLLFYSVGIGQISSEVPQNLSASRPQDRQFILSSKKLLLSDSGFYLCAWTPGHLGGYTFGSGTRLTVV.

This chain uses TRBV5-1 with TRBJ1-3, with D unclear. CDR1 is SGHRS, CDR2 YFSETQ, per germline. Trimming took 4 bases from V and 1 from J, leaving 12 bases between them. The CDR3 covers 15 residues. The CDR3 loop is CASSPEFNSGNTIYF. Here the CDR3 DNA reads TGCGCCAGCAGCCCGGAATTCAATTCTGGAAACACCATATATTTT.

As DNA, the CDR3 is TGTGCCAGCAGCGTAGCCAGCGGGGGGGCTACCGGGGAGCTGTTTTTT. As protein: CASSVASGGATGELFF. V usage is TRBV9 and J usage is TRBJ2-2; TRBD2 matches at 10 bases. Germline values: CDR1 SGDLS, CDR2 YYNGEE. This CDR3 is 16 amino acids long. The V segment lost 0 bases and the J segment 5 bases; nucleotides outside the gene matches: 4.

The chain has TRBV4-3 and TRBJ1-1; unclear D gene. The CDR3 extends over 16 amino acids. Germline V gives CDR1 LGHNA, CDR2 YSLEER. Trimming took 0 bases from V and 3 from J, leaving 14 bases between them. The CDR3 nucleotides are TGCGCCAGCAGCCAAGAATTCCAGCAGGAGGACACTGAAGCTTTCTTT. Encoded protein: CASSQEFQQEDTEAFF.

This clone was counted between two and nine times. This rearrangement joins TRBV24-1 to TRBJ1-1; D is possibly TRBD1 (6 bases). The germline V gene encodes CDR1 KGHDR and CDR2 SFDVKD. Trimming pared 2 bases from V and 5 bases from J, leaving 11 bases between. The CDR3 consists of 14 residues. Here the CDR3 DNA reads TGTGCCACCAGTGATTCCTTCAGGGGAACTGAAGCTTTCTTT. Its protein product is CATSDSFRGTEAFF.

The chain links TRBV5-1 to TRBJ2-7; tentatively, D is TRBD1 or TRBD2 (5 bases each). The germline V gene has CDR1 SGHRS and CDR2 YFSETQ. V was cut by 5 bases and J by 7 bases, with 19 bases left in between. This CDR3 spans 14 amino acids. In DNA form, the CDR3 reads TGCGCCAGCAGGAGTGACAGTCCTCCGGGAGAGCAGTACTTC. Translating it yields CASRSDSPPGEQYF. The complete variable domain, with remaining parts taken from reference TRBV5-1 and TRBJ2-7, reads KAGVTQTPRYLIKTRGQQVTLSCSPISGHRSVSWYQQTPGQGLQFLFEYFSETQRNKGNFPGRFSGRQFSNSRSEMNVSTLELGDSALYLCASRSDSPPGEQYFGPGTRLTVT.

The chain carries TRBV5-1 and TRBJ1-2; 9 bases are shared with TRBD1. The CDR3 runs to 15 residues. Trimming at V came to 4 bases and at J to 1 base, leaving 5 bases not matched to a gene. Germline-derived CDR1 and CDR2 are SGHRS and YFSETQ. CDR3 nucleotides: TGCGCCAGCAGCGACAGGGGGAGCAGTAACTATGGCTACACCTTC. It yields the protein CASSDRGSSNYGYTF.

V gene TRBV12-5 combines with J gene TRBJ1-1; the D gene is possibly TRBD1 (6 bases). In germline, CDR1 is LGHNT, CDR2 FRNRAP. The CDR3 consists of 14 residues. The V end lost 5 bases, the J end lost 5 bases, and 15 bases lay between the germline ends. CDR3 loop: CASGPLQGRTEAFF. CDR3 in DNA: TGTGCTAGTGGTCCTCTACAGGGAAGGACTGAAGCTTTCTTT.

CDR3 coding DNA: TGTGCCTGGAGCGACCTTGGCCAGGTGTATAATTCACCCCTCCACTTT. Protein sequence: CAWSDLGQVYNSPLHF. The J gene is TRBJ1-6, the V gene TRBV30; no firm D call. This CDR3 is 16 amino acids long. CDR1 GTSNPN and CDR2 SVGIG come from the germline V gene (reference sequence). The V end lost 3 bases, the J end lost 4 bases, and 16 bases lay between the germline ends.

The rearrangement uses TRBV4-1 and TRBJ1-1; D ambiguous. The germline CDR1 and CDR2 sequences are MGHRA and YSYEKL. V shed 0 bases and J shed 3 bases, with 11 bases lying between them. CDR3 length: 15 amino acids. CDR3 region: CASSQDRAWYTEAFF. DNA of the CDR3: TGCGCCAGCAGCCAAGATAGGGCATGGTACACTGAAGCTTTCTTT.

J is TRBJ1-1 and V is TRBV3-1 (or the pseudogene TRBV3-2); D possibly corresponds to TRBD1 (5 bases). The germline V gene has CDR1 LGHDT and CDR2 YNNKEL (reference sequence). The CDR3 totals 13 residues. Trimming took off 1 base at V and 5 bases at J, with 8 bases between the two ends. The CDR3 bases are TGTGCCAGCAGCCAAGTTGGGGGGACTGAAGCTTTCTTT. It encodes CASSQVGGTEAFF.

This chain joins TRBV6-1 and TRBJ2-1, with D possibly TRBD2 on 5 matching bases. This CDR3 contains 15 residues. Germline-derived CDR1 and CDR2 are MNHNS and SASEGT. V was trimmed by 3 bases and J by 7 bases, leaving 16 bases between them. The CDR3, as DNA: TGTGCCAGCAGTGAGAGAAGCGAGGGAACTAATGAGCAGTTCTTC. Residues: CASSERSEGTNEQFF.

The chain combines TRBV5-8 with TRBJ2-7; 7 nucleotides agree with TRBD2. Per the germline V gene, CDR1 is SGHTS and CDR2 is YDEGEE. The CDR3 spans 15 residues. The V gene end was trimmed by 5 bases and the J gene end by 0 bases; junction bases not matched to a gene: 8. CDR3 sequence: CASSLTSAFSYEQYF. The CDR3 nucleotides are TGTGCCAGCAGTCTTACTAGCGCCTTCTCCTACGAGCAGTACTTC.

V usage is TRBV24-1 and J usage is TRBJ1-2, with a possible D match to TRBD1 (6 bases). The CDR3 spans 15 residues. The V end lost 5 bases, the J end lost 3 bases, and 15 bases lay between the germline ends. Germline lookup yields CDR1 KGHDR and CDR2 SFDVKD. CDR3 region: CATSVSRGQDYGYTF. CDR3 coding DNA: TGTGCCACCAGTGTCTCACGGGGGCAGGACTATGGCTACACCTTC.

The V gene is TRBV7-9, the J gene TRBJ2-5; possibly TRBD2 for D (5 bases). Trimming took off 10 bases at V and 2 bases at J, with 20 bases between the two ends. Germline assignment: CDR1 SEHNR and CDR2 FQNEAQ (reference sequence). The CDR3 runs to 15 residues. CDR3 sequence reads: CANNPPAGPQETQYF. The CDR3, as DNA: TGTGCCAACAACCCCCCGGCGGGTCCTCAAGAGACCCAGTACTTC.

With respect to this clone: The sample carries other DNA sequences with the same CDR3. The V call is TRBV9, the J call TRBJ1-2; TRBD1 agrees at 7 bases. The CDR3 has 13 residues. Germline V CDR1 and CDR2: SGDLS, YYNGEE. V was pared by 4 bases and J by 4 bases, with 4 bases of the junction left unmatched. The CDR3 nucleotides are TGTGCCAGCAGCCCAGGGACAGTCTATGGCTACACCTTC. Its protein is CASSPGTVYGYTF. The full variable domain, completed using reference TRBV9 and TRBJ1-2, is DSGVTQTPKHLITATGQRVTLRCSPRSGDLSVYWYQQSLDQGLQFLIQYYNGEERAKGNILERFSAQQFPDLHSELNLSSLELGDSALYFCASSPGTVYGYTFGSGTRLTVV.

The J gene is TRBJ2-1, the V gene TRBV4-1, with TRBD2 identical over 9 bases. CDR3 size: 17 residues. CDR1 and CDR2 (germline): MGHRA, YSYEKL. Unmatched junction bases numbered 7, after V lost 1 base and J lost 3 bases. For the CDR3, the DNA is TGCGCCAGCAGCCAAGGGGGAGCGGGAGGCTTCTACAATGAGCAGTTCTTC. Translating gives CASSQGGAGGFYNEQFF.